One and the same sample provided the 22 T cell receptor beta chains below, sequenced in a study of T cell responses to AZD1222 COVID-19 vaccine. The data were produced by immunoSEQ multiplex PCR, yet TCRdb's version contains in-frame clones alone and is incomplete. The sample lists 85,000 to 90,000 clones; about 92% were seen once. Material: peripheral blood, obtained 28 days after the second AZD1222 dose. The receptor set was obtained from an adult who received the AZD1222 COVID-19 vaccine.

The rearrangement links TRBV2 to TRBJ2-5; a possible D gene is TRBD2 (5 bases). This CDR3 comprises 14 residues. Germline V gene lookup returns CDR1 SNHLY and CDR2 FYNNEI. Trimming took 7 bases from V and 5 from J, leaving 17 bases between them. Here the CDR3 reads CASKKGLPGETQYF. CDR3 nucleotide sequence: TGTGCCAGCAAAAAGGGCCTCCCGGGGGAGACCCAGTACTTC.

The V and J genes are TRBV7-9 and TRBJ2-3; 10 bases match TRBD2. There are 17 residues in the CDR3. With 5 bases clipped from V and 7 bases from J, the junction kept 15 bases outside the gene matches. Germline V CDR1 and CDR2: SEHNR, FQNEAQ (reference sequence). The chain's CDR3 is CASSPRVAGGPTYTQYF. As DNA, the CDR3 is TGTGCCAGCAGCCCTAGGGTAGCGGGGGGACCCACGTATACGCAGTATTTT.

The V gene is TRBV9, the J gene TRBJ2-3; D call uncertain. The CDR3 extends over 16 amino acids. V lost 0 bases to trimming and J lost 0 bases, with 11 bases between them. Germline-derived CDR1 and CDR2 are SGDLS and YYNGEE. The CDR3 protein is CASSVGLPASTDTQYF. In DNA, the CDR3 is TGTGCCAGCAGCGTAGGACTTCCTGCTAGCACAGATACGCAGTATTTT. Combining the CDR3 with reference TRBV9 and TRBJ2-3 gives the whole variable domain DSGVTQTPKHLITATGQRVTLRCSPRSGDLSVYWYQQSLDQGLQFLIQYYNGEERAKGNILERFSAQQFPDLHSELNLSSLELGDSALYFCASSVGLPASTDTQYFGPGTRLTVL.

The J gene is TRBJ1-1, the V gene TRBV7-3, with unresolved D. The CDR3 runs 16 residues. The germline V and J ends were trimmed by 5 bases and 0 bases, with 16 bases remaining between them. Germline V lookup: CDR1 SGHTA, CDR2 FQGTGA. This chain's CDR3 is CASSPEPAVMNTEAFF. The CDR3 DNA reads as TGTGCCAGCAGCCCCGAGCCGGCAGTCATGAACACTGAAGCTTTCTTT.

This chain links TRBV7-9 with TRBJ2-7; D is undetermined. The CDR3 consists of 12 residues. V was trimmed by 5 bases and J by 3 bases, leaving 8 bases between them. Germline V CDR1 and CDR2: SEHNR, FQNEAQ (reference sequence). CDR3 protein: CASSPNSYEQYV. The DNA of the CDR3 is TGTGCCAGCAGCCCTAACAGCTACGAGCAGTACGTC.

CDR3 nucleotide sequence: TGTGCCAGCAGCTTAGGTGGCAGGGTGGGGACTGAAGCTTTCTTT. Its protein product is CASSLGGRVGTEAFF. The gene calls are TRBV7-2 and TRBJ1-1; D is possibly TRBD1 (5 bases). The CDR3 extends over 15 amino acids. The germline V and J ends were trimmed by 1 base and 5 bases, with 14 bases remaining between them. Germline V lookup: CDR1 SGHTA, CDR2 FQGNSA. The full variable domain, rest sourced from reference TRBV7-2 and TRBJ1-1, is GAGVSQSPSNKVTEKGKDVELRCDPISGHTALYWYRQSLGQGLEFLIYFQGNSAPDKSGLPSDRFSAERTGGSVSTLTIQRTQQEDSAVYLCASSLGGRVGTEAFFGQGTRLTVV.

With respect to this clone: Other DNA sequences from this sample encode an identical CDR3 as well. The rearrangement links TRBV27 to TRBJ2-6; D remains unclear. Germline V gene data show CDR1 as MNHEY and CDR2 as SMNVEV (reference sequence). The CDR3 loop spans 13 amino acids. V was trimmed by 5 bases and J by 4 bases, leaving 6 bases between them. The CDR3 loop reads CASSVSGANVLTF. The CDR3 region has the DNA TGTGCCAGCAGTGTTTCCGGGGCCAACGTCCTGACTTTC.

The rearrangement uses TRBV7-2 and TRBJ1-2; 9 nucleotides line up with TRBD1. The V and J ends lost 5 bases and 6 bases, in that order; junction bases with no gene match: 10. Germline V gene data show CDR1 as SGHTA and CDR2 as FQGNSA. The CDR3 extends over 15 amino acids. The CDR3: CASSRQDRGRDGYTF. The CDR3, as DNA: TGTGCCAGCAGCAGACAGGACAGGGGTAGGGATGGCTACACCTTC.

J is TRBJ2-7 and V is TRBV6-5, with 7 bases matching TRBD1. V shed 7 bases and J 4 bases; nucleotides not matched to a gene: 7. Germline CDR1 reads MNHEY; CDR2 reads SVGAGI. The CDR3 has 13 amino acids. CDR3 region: CASTETGNYEQYV. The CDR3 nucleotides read TGTGCCAGCACCGAGACAGGGAATTACGAGCAGTACGTC.

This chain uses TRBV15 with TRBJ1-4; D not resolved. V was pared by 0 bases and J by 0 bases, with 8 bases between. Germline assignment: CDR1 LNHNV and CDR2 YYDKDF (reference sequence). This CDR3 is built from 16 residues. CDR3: CATSRDTGATNEKLFF. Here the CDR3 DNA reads TGTGCCACCAGCAGAGATACTGGGGCAACTAATGAAAAACTGTTTTTT.

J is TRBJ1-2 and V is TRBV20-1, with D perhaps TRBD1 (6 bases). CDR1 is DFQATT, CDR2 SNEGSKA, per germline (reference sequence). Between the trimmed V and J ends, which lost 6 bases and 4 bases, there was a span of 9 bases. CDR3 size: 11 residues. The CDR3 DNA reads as TGCAGTGCCTCAGGGGTCTATGGCTACACCTTC. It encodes CSASGVYGYTF.

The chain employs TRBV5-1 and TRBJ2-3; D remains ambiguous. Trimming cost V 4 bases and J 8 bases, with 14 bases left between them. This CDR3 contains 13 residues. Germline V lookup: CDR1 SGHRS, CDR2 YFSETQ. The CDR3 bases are TGCGCCAGCAGCCCCATTGGCCTGGGTACGCAGTATTTT. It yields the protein CASSPIGLGTQYF.

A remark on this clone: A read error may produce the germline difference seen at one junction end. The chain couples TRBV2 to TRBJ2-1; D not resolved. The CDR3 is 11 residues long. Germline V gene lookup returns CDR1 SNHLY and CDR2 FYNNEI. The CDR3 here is CASGPLDEQFF. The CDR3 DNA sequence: TGTGCCAGTGGACCCTTGGATGAACAGTTCTTC. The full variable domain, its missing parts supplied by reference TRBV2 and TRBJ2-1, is EPEVTQTPSHQVTQMGQEVILRCVPISNHLYFYWYRQILGQKVEFLVSFYNNEISEKSEIFDDQFSVERPDGSNFTLKIRSTKLEDSAMYFCASGPLDEQFFGPGTRLTVL.

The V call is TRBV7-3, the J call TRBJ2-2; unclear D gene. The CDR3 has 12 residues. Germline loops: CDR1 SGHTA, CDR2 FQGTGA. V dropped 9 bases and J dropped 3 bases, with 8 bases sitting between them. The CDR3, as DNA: TGTGCCAGTTCCCCGTACACCGGGGAGCTGTTTTTT. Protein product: CASSPYTGELFF.

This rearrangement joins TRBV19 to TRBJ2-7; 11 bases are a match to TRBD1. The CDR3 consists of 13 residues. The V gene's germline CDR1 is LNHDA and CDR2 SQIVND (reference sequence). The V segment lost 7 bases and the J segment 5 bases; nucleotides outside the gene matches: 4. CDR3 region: CASMGQGGNEQYF. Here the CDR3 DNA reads TGTGCCAGTATGGGACAGGGGGGCAACGAGCAGTACTTC.

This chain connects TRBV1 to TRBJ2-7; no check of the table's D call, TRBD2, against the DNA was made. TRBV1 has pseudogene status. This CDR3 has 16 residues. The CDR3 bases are TGCACCAGCAGCCAAGAAGGAGGGGAGACCCGTTACGAGCAGTACGTC. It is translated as CTSSQEGGETRYEQYV.

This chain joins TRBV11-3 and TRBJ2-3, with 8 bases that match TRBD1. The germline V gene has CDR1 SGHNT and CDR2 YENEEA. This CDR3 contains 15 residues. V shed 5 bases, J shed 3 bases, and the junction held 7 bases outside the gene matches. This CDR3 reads CASSLTGVGTDTQYF. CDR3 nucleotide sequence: TGTGCCAGCAGCCTGACAGGGGTAGGGACAGATACGCAGTATTTT. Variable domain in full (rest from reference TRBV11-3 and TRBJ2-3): EAGVVQSPRYKIIEKKQPVAFWCNPISGHNTLYWYLQNLGQGPELLIRYENEEAVDDSQLPKDRFSAERLKGVDSTLKIQPAELGDSAVYLCASSLTGVGTDTQYFGPGTRLTVL.

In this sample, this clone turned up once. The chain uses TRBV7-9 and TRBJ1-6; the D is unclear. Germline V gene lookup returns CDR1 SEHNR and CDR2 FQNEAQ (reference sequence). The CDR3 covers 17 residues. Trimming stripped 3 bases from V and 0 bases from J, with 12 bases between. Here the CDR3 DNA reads TGTGCCAGCAGCTTGCCCGACGGGAGCTCCTATAATTCACCCCTCCACTTT. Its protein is CASSLPDGSSYNSPLHF.

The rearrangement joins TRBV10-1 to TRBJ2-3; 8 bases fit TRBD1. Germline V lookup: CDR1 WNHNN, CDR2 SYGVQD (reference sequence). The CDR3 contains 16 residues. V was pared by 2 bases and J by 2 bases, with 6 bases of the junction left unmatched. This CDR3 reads CASSEGTGQFTDTQYF. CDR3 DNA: TGCGCCAGCAGTGAGGGGACAGGTCAATTCACAGATACGCAGTATTTT.

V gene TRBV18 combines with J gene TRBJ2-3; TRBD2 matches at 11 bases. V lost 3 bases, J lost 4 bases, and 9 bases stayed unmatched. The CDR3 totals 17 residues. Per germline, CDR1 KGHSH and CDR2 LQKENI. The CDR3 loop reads CASSPSVSGGAPDTQYF. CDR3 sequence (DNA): TGTGCCAGCTCACCGTCGGTTAGCGGGGGGGCCCCAGATACGCAGTATTTT. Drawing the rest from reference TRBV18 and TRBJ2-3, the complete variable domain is NAGVMQNPRHLVRRRGQEARLRCSPMKGHSHVYWYRQLPEEGLKFMVYLQKENIIDESGMPKERFSAEFPKEGPSILRIQQVVRGDSAAYFCASSPSVSGGAPDTQYFGPGTRLTVL.

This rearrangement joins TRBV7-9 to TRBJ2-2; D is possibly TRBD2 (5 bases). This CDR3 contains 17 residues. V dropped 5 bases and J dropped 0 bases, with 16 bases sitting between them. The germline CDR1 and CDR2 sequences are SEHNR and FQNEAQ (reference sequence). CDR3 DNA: TGTGCCAGCAGCCCAAGGGAGACACCAGCGAACACCGGGGAGCTGTTTTTT. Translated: CASSPRETPANTGELFF. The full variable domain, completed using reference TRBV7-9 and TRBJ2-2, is DTGVSQNPRHKITKRGQNVTFRCDPISEHNRLYWYRQTLGQGPEFLTYFQNEAQLEKSRLLSDRFSAERPKGSFSTLEIQRTEQGDSAMYLCASSPRETPANTGELFFGEGSRLTVL.

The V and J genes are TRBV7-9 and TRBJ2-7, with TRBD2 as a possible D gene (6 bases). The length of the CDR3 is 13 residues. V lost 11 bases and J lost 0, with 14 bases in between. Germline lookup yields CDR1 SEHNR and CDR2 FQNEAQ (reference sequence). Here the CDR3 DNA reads TGTGCCGGGGGGTGGGGCACCTCCTACGAGCAGTACTTC. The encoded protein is CAGGWGTSYEQYF.